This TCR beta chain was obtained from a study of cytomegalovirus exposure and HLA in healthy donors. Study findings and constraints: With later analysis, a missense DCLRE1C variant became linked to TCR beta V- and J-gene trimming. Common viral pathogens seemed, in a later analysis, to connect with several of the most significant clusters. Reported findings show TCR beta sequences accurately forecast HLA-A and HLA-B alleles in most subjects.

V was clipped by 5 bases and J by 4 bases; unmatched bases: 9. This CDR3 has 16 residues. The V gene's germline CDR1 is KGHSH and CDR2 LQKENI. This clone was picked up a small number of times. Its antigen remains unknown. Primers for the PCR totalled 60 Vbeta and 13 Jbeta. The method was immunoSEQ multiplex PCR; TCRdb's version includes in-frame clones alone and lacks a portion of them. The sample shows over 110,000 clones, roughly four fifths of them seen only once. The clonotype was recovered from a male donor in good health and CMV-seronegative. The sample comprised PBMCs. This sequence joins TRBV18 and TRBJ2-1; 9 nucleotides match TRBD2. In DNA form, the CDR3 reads TGTGCCAGCTCAGGACTAGCGTCAACTTTTTACAATGAGCAGTTCTTC. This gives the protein CASSGLASTFYNEQFF.